This T cell receptor beta chain is drawn from a study of blood T cells in healthy people across ages. Germline V gives CDR1 SGDLS, CDR2 YYNGEE. The germline V and J ends were trimmed by 2 bases and 6 bases, with 9 bases remaining between them. The CDR3 runs to 13 residues. A J-beta primer mix and a sample-barcoded 5' primer were used in a second PCR of about 7 to 12 cycles. TCRdb passed the 5' RACE reads through MiXCR, listing each CDR3 protein once. The repertoire holds approximately 780,000 distinct CDR3 sequences, with roughly 26% as singletons. These same records also appear under a second study, on T cells of mothers and their children.

The material sequenced was blood. The sequence was collected from a boy between 10 and 17 years old in good health. V is TRBV9 and J is TRBJ2-1; a weak D match, TRBD2 (5 bases). CDR3 sequence: CASSVEVGNEQFF. In DNA form, the CDR3 reads TGTGCCAGCAGCGTGGAGGTGGGCAATGAGCAGTTCTTC. The full variable domain, in which reference TRBV9 and TRBJ2-1 provide the parts outside the CDR3, is DSGVTQTPKHLITATGQRVTLRCSPRSGDLSVYWYQQSLDQGLQFLIQYYNGEERAKGNILERFSAQQFPDLHSELNLSSLELGDSALYFCASSVEVGNEQFFGPGTRLTVL.